This TCR beta chain was identified during a study of blood T cell repertoires in COVID-19. About the study: Material from acute and convalescent COVID-19 was sourced from the United States, Italy and Spain.

This clone was seen more than once but under ten times. TCRdb keeps only in-frame clones here, not all; method: immunoSEQ multiplex PCR. This sample has 80,000 to 100,000 clones, with around 72% found just once. The sequencing input was peripheral blood. This sequence originates from a man aged 70 or older with acute or convalescent COVID-19.

CDR3 bases: TGCGCCAGCAGCCAGCCTCAGGCAGGGGGTGATGAAAAACTGTTTTTT. Its protein is CASSQPQAGGDEKLFF. The gene calls are TRBV4-1 and TRBJ1-4; 7 nucleotides agree with TRBD1. Germline CDR1 and CDR2: MGHRA and YSYEKL. Losses at the gene ends were 3 bases for V and 6 bases for J; bases not matched to a gene: 10. The length of the CDR3 is 16 residues.